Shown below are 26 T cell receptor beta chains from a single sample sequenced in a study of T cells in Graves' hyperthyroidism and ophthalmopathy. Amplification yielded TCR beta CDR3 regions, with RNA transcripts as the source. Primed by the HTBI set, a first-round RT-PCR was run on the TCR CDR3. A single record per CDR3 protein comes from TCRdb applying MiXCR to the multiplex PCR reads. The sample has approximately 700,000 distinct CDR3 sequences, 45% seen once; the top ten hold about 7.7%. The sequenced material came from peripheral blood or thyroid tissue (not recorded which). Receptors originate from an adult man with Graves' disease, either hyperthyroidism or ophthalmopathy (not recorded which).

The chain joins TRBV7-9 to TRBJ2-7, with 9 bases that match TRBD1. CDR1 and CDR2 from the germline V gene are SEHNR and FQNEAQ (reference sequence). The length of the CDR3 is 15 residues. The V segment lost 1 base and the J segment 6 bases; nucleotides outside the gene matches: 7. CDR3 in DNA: TGTGCCAGCAGCTTAGTCGGCGGGACAGGGTTCGAGCAGTACTTC. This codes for CASSLVGGTGFEQYF.

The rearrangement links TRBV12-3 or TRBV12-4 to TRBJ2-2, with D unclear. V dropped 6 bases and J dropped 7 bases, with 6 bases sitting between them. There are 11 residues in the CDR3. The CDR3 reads CASSPIGELFF. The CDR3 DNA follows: TGTGCCAGCAGCCCCATCGGGGAGCTGTTTTTT.

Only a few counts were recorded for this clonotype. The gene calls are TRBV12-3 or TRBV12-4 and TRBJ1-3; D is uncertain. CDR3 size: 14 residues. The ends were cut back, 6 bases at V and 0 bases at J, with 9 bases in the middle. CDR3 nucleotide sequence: TGTGCCAGCAGCTCTCGAAACTCTGGAAACACCATATATTTT. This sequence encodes CASSSRNSGNTIYF.

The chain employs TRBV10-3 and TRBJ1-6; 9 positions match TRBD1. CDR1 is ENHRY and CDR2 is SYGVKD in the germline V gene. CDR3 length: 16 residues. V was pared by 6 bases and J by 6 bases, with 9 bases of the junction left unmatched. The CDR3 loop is CAIRAGTGTANSPLHF. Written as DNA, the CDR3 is TGTGCCATCAGGGCCGGGACAGGGACGGCTAATTCACCCCTCCACTTT.

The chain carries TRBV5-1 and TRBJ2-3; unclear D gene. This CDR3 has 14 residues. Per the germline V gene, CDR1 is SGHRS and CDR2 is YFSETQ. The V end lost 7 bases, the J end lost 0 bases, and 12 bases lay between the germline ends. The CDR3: CASSLETSTDTQYF. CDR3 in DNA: TGCGCCAGCTCCCTGGAAACAAGCACAGATACGCAGTATTTT.

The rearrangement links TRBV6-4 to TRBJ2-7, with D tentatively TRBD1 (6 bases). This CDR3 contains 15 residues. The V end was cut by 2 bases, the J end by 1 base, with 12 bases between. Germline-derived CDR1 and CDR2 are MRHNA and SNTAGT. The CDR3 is CASSDDRSMSYEQYF. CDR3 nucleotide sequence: TGTGCCAGCAGTGACGACAGGAGCATGTCCTACGAGCAGTACTTC.

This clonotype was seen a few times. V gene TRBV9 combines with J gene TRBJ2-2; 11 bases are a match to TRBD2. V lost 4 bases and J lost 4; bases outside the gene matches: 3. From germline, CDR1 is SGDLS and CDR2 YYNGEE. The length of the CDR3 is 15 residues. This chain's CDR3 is CASSKTSGGTGELFF. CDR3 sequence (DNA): TGTGCCAGCAGCAAAACTAGCGGGGGCACCGGGGAGCTGTTTTTT.

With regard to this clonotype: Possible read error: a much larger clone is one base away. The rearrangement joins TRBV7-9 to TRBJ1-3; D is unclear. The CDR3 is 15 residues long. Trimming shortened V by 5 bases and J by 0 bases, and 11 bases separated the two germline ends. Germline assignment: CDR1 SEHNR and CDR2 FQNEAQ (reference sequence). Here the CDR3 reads CASSTFGISGNTIYF. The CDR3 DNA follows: TGTGCCAGCAGCACATTTGGGATCTCTGGAAACACCATATATTTT.

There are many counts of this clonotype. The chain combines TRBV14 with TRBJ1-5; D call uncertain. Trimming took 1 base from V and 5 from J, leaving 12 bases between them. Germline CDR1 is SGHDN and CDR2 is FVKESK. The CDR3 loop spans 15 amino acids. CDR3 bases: TGTGCCAGCAGCCAAGGGCCAGGCCGCGATCAGCCCCAGCATTTT. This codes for CASSQGPGRDQPQHF.

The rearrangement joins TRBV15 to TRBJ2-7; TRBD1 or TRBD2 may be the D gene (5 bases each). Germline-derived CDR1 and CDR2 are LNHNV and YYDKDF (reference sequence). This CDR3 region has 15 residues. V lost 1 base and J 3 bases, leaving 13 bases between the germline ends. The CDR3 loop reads CATSRARVGDYEQYF. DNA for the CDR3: TGTGCCACCAGCAGAGCCAGGGTGGGGGACTACGAGCAGTACTTC.

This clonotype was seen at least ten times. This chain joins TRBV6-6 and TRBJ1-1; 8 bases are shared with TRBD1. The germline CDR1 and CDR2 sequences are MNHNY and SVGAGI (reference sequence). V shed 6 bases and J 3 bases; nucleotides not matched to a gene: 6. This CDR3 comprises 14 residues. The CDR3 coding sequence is TGTGCCAGCAGCCCCGGGACAGGTTACACTGAAGCTTTCTTT. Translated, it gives CASSPGTGYTEAFF.

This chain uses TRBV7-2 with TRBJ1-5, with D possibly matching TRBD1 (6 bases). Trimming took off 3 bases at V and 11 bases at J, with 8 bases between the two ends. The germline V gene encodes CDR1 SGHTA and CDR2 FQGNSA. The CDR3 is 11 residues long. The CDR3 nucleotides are TGTGCCAGCAGCTTGGACAGATCCCAGCATTTT. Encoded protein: CASSLDRSQHF.

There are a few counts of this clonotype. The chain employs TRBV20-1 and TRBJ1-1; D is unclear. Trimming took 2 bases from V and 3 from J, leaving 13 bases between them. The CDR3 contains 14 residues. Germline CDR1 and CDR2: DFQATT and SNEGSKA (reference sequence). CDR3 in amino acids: CSARKTSEYTEAFF. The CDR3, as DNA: TGCAGTGCTAGAAAGACATCGGAGTACACTGAAGCTTTCTTT.

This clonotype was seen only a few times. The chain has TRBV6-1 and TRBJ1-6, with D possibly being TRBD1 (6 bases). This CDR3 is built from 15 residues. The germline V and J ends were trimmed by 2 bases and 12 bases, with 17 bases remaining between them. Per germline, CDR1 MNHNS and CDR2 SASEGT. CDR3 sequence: CASSESSGGRLPLHF. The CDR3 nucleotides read TGTGCCAGCAGTGAAAGTTCGGGGGGCAGATTACCCCTCCACTTT.

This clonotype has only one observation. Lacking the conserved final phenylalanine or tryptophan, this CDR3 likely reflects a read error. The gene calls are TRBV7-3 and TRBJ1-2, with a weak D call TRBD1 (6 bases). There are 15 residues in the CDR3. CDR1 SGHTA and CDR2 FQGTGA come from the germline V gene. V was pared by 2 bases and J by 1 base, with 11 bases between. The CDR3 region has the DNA TGTGCCAGCAGCTTATGGCCGGGACATAACTATGGCTACACCCTC. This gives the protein CASSLWPGHNYGYTL.

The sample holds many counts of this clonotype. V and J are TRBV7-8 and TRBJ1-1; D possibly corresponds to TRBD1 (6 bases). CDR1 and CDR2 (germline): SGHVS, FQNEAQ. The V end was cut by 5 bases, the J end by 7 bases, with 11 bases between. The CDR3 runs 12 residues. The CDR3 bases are TGTGCCAGCAGCATCGAGGGGGTTGAAGCTTTCTTT. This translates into CASSIEGVEAFF.

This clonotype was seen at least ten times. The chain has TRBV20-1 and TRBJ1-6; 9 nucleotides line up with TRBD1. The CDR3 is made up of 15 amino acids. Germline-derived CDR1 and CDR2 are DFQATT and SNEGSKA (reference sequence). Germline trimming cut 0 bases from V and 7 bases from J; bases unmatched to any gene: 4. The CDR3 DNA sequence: TGCAGTGCTAGAGACTCGGGACAGGGAAATTCACCCCTCCACTTT. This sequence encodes CSARDSGQGNSPLHF.

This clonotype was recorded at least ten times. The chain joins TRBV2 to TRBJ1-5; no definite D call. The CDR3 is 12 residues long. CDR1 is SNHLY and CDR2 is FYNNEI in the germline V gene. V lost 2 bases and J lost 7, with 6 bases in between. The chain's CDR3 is CASSERSQPQHF. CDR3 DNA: TGTGCCAGCAGTGAAAGGTCCCAGCCCCAGCATTTT.

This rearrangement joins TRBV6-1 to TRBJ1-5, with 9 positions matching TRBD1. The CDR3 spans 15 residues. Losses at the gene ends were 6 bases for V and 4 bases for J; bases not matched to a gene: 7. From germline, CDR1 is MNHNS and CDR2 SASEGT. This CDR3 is CASRTDRGRNQPQHF. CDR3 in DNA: TGTGCCAGCAGAACGGACAGGGGTAGGAATCAGCCCCAGCATTTT.

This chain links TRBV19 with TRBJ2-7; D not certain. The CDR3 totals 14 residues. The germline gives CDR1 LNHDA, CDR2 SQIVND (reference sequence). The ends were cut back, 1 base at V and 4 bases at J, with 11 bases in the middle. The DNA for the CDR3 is TGTGCCAGTAGTATAGCGAGCGTCGGATACGAGCAGTACTTC. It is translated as CASSIASVGYEQYF.

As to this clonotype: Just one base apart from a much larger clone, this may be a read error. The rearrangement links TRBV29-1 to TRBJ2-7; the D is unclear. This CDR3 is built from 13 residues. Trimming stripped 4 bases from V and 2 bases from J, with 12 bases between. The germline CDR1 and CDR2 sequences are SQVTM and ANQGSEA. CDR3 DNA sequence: TGCAGCGTTGGAGCCCCCGATACCTACGAGCAGTACTTC. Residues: CSVGAPDTYEQYF.

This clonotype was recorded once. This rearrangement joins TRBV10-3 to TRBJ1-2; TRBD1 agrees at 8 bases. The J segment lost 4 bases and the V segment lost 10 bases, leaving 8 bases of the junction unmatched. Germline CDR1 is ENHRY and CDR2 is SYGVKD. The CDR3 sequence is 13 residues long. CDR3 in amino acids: CATKRGQGYGYTF. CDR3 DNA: TGTGCCACGAAACGCGGACAGGGCTATGGCTACACCTTC.

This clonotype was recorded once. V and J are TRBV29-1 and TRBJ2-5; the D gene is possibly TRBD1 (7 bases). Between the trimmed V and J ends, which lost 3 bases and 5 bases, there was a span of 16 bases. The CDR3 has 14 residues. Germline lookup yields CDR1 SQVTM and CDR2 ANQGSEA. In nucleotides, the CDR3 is TGCAGCGTTGACTCAGGGGGGACGGGGGAGACCCAGTACTTC. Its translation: CSVDSGGTGETQYF.

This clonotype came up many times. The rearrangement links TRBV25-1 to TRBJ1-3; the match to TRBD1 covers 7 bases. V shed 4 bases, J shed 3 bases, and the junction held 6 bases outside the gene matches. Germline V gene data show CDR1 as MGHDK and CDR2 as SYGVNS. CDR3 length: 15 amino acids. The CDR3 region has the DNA TGTGCCAGCAGTGGTACGGGACAGTTTGGAAACACCATATATTTT. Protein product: CASSGTGQFGNTIYF.

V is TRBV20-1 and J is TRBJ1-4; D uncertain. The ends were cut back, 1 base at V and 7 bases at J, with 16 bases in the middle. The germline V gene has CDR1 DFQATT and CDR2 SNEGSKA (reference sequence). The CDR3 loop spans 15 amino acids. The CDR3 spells CSARVRTEGLEKLFF. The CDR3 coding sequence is TGCAGTGCTAGAGTAAGGACGGAAGGGCTTGAAAAACTGTTTTTT.

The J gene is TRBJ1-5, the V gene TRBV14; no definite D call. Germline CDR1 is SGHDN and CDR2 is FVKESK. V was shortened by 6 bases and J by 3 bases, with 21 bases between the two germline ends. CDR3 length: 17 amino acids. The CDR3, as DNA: TGTGCCAGCAGTTACCGAGAAGGGCGGGTGATCAATCAGCCCCAGCATTTT. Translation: CASSYREGRVINQPQHF. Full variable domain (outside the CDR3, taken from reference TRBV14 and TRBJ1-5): EAGVTQFPSHSVIEKGQTVTLRCDPISGHDNLYWYRRVMGKEIKFLLHFVKESKQDESGMPNNRFLAERTGGTYSTLKVQPAELEDSGVYFCASSYREGRVINQPQHFGDGTRLSIL.